A selection of T cell receptor beta chains follows, all from one sample in a study of cytomegalovirus exposure and HLA in healthy donors. The assay was immunoSEQ multiplex PCR, and TCRdb's table has in-frame clones only and misses some. In the table there are some 150,000 clones, 77% of which are singletons. The material sequenced was PBMCs. The receptors stem from a woman younger than 45 in good health and CMV-seronegative. The conserved cysteine and the conserved F or W are not part of the CDR3 here. Fields, in order: V gene, J gene, CDR3 protein.

TRBV4-1	TRBJ2-1	ASSQDMLGGSSYNEQF
TRBV5-5	TRBJ1-5	ASSLGGHQPQH
TRBV5-4	TRBJ2-2	ASSLVASANTGELF
TRBV29-1	TRBJ2-7	SVEWGGRGAYEQY
TRBV7-2	TRBJ2-7	ASSLWGGPYEQY
TRBV7-9	TRBJ2-7	ASSSDRSSYEQY
TRBV6-1	TRBJ1-6	ASSELFGDIGNSPLH
TRBV28	TRBJ1-1	ASSRLGQGANTEAF
TRBV15	TRBJ2-1	ATSRVLWGEDEQF
TRBV29-1	TRBJ2-3	SVEEGAADTQY
TRBV5-6	TRBJ1-4	ASSADKQNEKLF
TRBV5-1	TRBJ2-7	ASSLDSRTVTYEQY
TRBV18	TRBJ1-4	ASSRQGVTTNEKLF
TRBV4-2	TRBJ2-2	ASSQVAGGSGELF
TRBV19	TRBJ1-1	ASSIGWQGGSNTEAF
TRBV4-2	TRBJ2-5	ASSQDSSGGQETQY
TRBV10-3	TRBJ2-5	AISAGLATETQY
TRBV18	TRBJ2-3	ASSSLPGGTSSGGGTQY
TRBV5-1	TRBJ2-1	ASSSGTSGGVNNEQF
TRBV4-2	TRBJ1-3	ASSQVSLGNTIY